The 30 T cell receptor beta chains below were found in one sample sequenced in a study of cytomegalovirus exposure and HLA in healthy donors (dated by TCRdb to 2016 to 2017). The protocol used for the library was the immunoSEQ multiplex PCR assay. A mixture of 60 forward primers for TCR Vbeta segments and 13 reverse primers for TCR Jbeta segments was used in the multiplex PCR. TCRdb holds this immuneACCESS table with in-frame rearrangements only. Some clones are missing; in checked studies, unresolved V genes explain under half, and the rest has no known cause. The sample includes around 140,000 clones, with 75% to 85% observed a single time. 2% to 2.5% of the sample is held by the ten biggest clonotypes. Input material: PBMCs. These receptors originate from a woman in her late teens or twenties in good health and CMV-seropositive.

This clone was seen just once. The rearrangement links TRBV5-4 to TRBJ2-7; D is unresolved. In germline, CDR1 is SGHNT, CDR2 YYREEE (reference sequence). The CDR3 is 13 residues long. V was shortened by 0 bases and J by 1 base, with 5 bases between the two germline ends. This CDR3 is CASSLDRSYEQYF. The CDR3 DNA sequence: TGTGCCAGCAGCTTGGACAGATCCTACGAGCAGTACTTC.

This clone was counted once. The chain is built from TRBV15 and TRBJ2-5; 7 bases agree with TRBD2. V lost 6 bases, J lost 1 base, and 11 bases stayed unmatched. Looked up from germline, CDR1 is LNHNV and CDR2 is YYDKDF (reference sequence). The CDR3 has 16 residues. The CDR3 DNA reads TGTGCCACCAGACCGGGGGGAGTGGCCCTCCAAGAGACCCAGTACTTC. Protein product: CATRPGGVALQETQYF.

This rearrangement joins TRBV10-3 to TRBJ1-1; 8 positions match TRBD1. Germline V gene data show CDR1 as ENHRY and CDR2 as SYGVKD. There are 15 residues in the CDR3. V lost 3 bases to trimming and J lost 4 bases; unmatched junction nucleotides: 7. CDR3 DNA sequence: TGTGCCATCAGTGATCCGGGACAGGCGGGCACTGAAGCTTTCTTT. It translates to CAISDPGQAGTEAFF.

The chain employs TRBV29-1 and TRBJ1-4; no clear D gene. Germline V CDR1 and CDR2: SQVTM, ANQGSEA. V was cut by 0 bases and J by 5 bases, with 7 bases left in between. The CDR3 has 13 amino acids. The CDR3 protein is CSVEDRNNEKLFF. The CDR3, as DNA: TGCAGCGTTGAAGACAGAAACAATGAAAAACTGTTTTTT.

This rearrangement joins TRBV11-3 to TRBJ2-1; D uncertain. The CDR3 sequence is 11 residues long. Germline V CDR1 and CDR2: SGHNT, YENEEA. Trimming pared 2 bases from V and 10 bases from J, leaving 6 bases between. Here the CDR3 reads CASSLTSEQFF. The CDR3 DNA sequence: TGTGCCAGCAGCTTAACTTCCGAGCAGTTCTTC.

V usage is TRBV27 and J usage is TRBJ1-3; TRBD1 aligns across 7 bases. With V trimmed by 6 bases and J by 0 bases, 2 bases remained unmatched. The CDR3 is 14 amino acids. Germline CDR1 MNHEY, CDR2 SMNVEV (reference sequence). The CDR3 coding sequence is TGTGCCAGCAGAAGGGACAGCTCTGGAAACACCATATATTTT. Its protein is CASRRDSSGNTIYF.

The J gene is TRBJ2-5, the V gene TRBV5-4, with 9 bases aligning to TRBD1. The assigned J gene may be wrong: the sequence end matches TRBJ2-7 better. Looked up from germline, CDR1 is SGHNT and CDR2 is YYREEE (reference sequence). The CDR3 length is 14 residues. In DNA, the CDR3 is TGTGCCAGCAGCTTCCGGGACAGGGTGTACGAGCAGTACTTC. Its protein product is CASSFRDRVYEQYF.

Only a few counts were recorded for this clone. The CDR3 DNA sequence: TGTGCCAGCATCGGACAGGTCCCCTACGAGCAGTACTTC. This translates into CASIGQVPYEQYF. The V call is TRBV25-1, the J call TRBJ2-7, with 7 bases identical to TRBD1. The CDR3 has 13 residues. Germline V CDR1 and CDR2: MGHDK, SYGVNS. Trimming removed 7 bases from V and 2 bases from J; junction bases left unmatched: 5.

V is TRBV9 and J is TRBJ2-3, with D unclear. The V end was cut by 4 bases, the J end by 4 bases, with 16 bases between. The germline gives CDR1 SGDLS, CDR2 YYNGEE. CDR3 length equals 15 residues. In DNA, the CDR3 is TGTGCCAGCAGCACATCCTGGGCCTTATCAGATACGCAGTATTTT. It is translated as CASSTSWALSDTQYF. The full variable domain, rest sourced from reference TRBV9 and TRBJ2-3, is DSGVTQTPKHLITATGQRVTLRCSPRSGDLSVYWYQQSLDQGLQFLIQYYNGEERAKGNILERFSAQQFPDLHSELNLSSLELGDSALYFCASSTSWALSDTQYFGPGTRLTVL.

Here the CDR3 reads CASSAGGPTEAFF. For the CDR3, the DNA is TGTGCCAGCAGCGCGGGGGGACCGACTGAAGCTTTCTTT. The chain combines TRBV7-2 with TRBJ1-1; TRBD1 might be the D (5 bases). Germline CDR1 SGHTA, CDR2 FQGNSA. V was pared by 5 bases and J by 5 bases, with 12 bases between. The CDR3 consists of 13 residues.

Details on this clone: This sample includes further DNA sequences coding for the same CDR3. The chain has TRBV6-1 and TRBJ1-5; TRBD1 might be the D (5 bases). This CDR3 has 14 residues. Germline values: CDR1 MNHNS, CDR2 SASEGT. V was pared by 2 bases and J by 0 bases, with 5 bases between. The CDR3, as DNA: TGTGCCAGCAGTGAACAGGGTAGCAATCAGCCCCAGCATTTT. It specifies CASSEQGSNQPQHF.

J is TRBJ2-5 and V is TRBV16; no reliable D call. CDR3 size: 11 residues. Per the germline V gene, CDR1 is KGHSY and CDR2 is FQNENV. V was shortened by 4 bases and J by 3 bases, with 3 bases between the two germline ends. The CDR3 DNA reads as TGTGCCAGCAGCCCAAAAGAGACCCAGTACTTC. This codes for CASSPKETQYF.

CDR3 sequence (DNA): TGTGCCAGCAGCTTGCGGGACAGACTGAACACTGAAGCTTTCTTT. Translating it yields CASSLRDRLNTEAFF. This chain connects TRBV7-9 to TRBJ1-1; 7 bases match TRBD1. The V gene end was trimmed by 3 bases and the J gene end by 0 bases; junction bases not matched to a gene: 4. Germline CDR1 SEHNR, CDR2 FQNEAQ (reference sequence). The CDR3 is 15 residues long.

This clone is labeled medium-sized (0.01 to 0.1%). The chain carries TRBV19 and TRBJ1-5; the match to TRBD1 covers 9 bases. Germline CDR1 and CDR2: LNHDA and SQIVND (reference sequence). The CDR3 spans 15 residues. Germline trimming cut 6 bases from V and 6 bases from J; bases unmatched to any gene: 9. This CDR3 reads CASSPTGTGSQPQHF. The DNA for the CDR3 is TGTGCCAGTAGCCCTACCGGGACAGGGAGTCAGCCCCAGCATTTT.

The chain recombines TRBV5-6 with TRBJ2-3; possible D gene TRBD2, 6 bases. CDR1 is SGHDT, CDR2 YYEEEE, per germline. V gave up 5 bases and J gave up 0 bases, with 13 bases separating them. This CDR3 has 15 amino acids. The DNA of the CDR3 is TGTGCCAGCAGGGGGGGATTATCTAGCACAGATACGCAGTATTTT. It encodes CASRGGLSSTDTQYF.

The chain uses TRBV18 and TRBJ2-3, with D perhaps TRBD2 (5 bases). The CDR3 sequence is 14 residues long. Trimming took off 0 bases at V and 2 bases at J, with 6 bases between the two ends. Germline V gene data show CDR1 as KGHSH and CDR2 as LQKENI. The CDR3 region has the DNA TGTGCCAGCTCACCACCTAGCGACACAGATACGCAGTATTTT. Amino acids: CASSPPSDTDTQYF.

The V gene is TRBV5-6, the J gene TRBJ2-7; a weak D match, TRBD2 (7 bases). The CDR3 length is 15 residues. V was pared by 3 bases and J by 1 base, with 14 bases between. The germline gives CDR1 SGHDT, CDR2 YYEEEE. The CDR3 DNA reads as TGTGCCAGCAGCTGGGGGGGCGGAGGGTCCTACGAGCAGTACTTC. It yields the protein CASSWGGGGSYEQYF.

V gene TRBV2 combines with J gene TRBJ2-2; 8 nucleotides align to TRBD1. Germline V gene data show CDR1 as SNHLY and CDR2 as FYNNEI. The V gene end was trimmed by 2 bases and the J gene end by 7 bases; junction bases not matched to a gene: 6. The CDR3 has 15 amino acids. CDR3 sequence: CASSERTGFGGELFF. The CDR3 bases are TGTGCCAGCAGTGAACGGACAGGGTTTGGCGGGGAGCTGTTTTTT.

V is TRBV6-6 and J is TRBJ2-7, with TRBD1 matching 7 bases. Trimming removed 4 bases from V and 6 bases from J; junction bases left unmatched: 0. The CDR3 extends over 11 amino acids. The germline CDR1 and CDR2 sequences are MNHNY and SVGAGI (reference sequence). The CDR3 here is CASSSGGEQYF. DNA for the CDR3: TGTGCCAGCAGTTCAGGGGGCGAGCAGTACTTC.

The chain couples TRBV2 to TRBJ1-4; TRBD1 matches 7 bases. This CDR3 region has 16 residues. The germline gives CDR1 SNHLY, CDR2 FYNNEI. V gave up 5 bases and J gave up 0 bases; unmatched junction bases: 6. Written as DNA, the CDR3 is TGTGCCAGCAGTCGGGACAGAGTAGCAACTAATGAAAAACTGTTTTTT. Protein product: CASSRDRVATNEKLFF.

The rearrangement uses TRBV6-1 and TRBJ1-6; D is unresolved. From germline, CDR1 is MNHNS and CDR2 SASEGT. This CDR3 region has 15 residues. Trimming left V 0 bases short and J 7 bases short, with 10 bases between. CDR3 region: CASSEAGRGNSPLHF. The CDR3 bases are TGTGCCAGCAGTGAAGCCGGCCGGGGAAATTCACCCCTCCACTTT.

The CDR3 here is CASSRQRGKDTQYF. The DNA for the CDR3 is TGTGCCAGCAGCCGACAGCGGGGAAAAGATACGCAGTATTTT. This chain uses TRBV27 with TRBJ2-3, with 7 bases lining up with TRBD2. V shed 6 bases and J 5 bases; nucleotides not matched to a gene: 8. The germline gives CDR1 MNHEY, CDR2 SMNVEV (reference sequence). This CDR3 contains 14 residues.

The J gene is TRBJ2-2, the V gene TRBV5-1, with D tentatively TRBD2 (6 bases). CDR1 and CDR2 (germline): SGHRS, YFSETQ. V was trimmed by 4 bases and J by 4 bases, leaving 17 bases between them. CDR3 size: 16 residues. In nucleotides, the CDR3 is TGCGCCAGCAGCCCCTCGGTCCCCGGGGGCACCGGGGAGCTGTTTTTT. Residues: CASSPSVPGGTGELFF.

J is TRBJ1-5 and V is TRBV5-8; 7 bases match TRBD1. V shed 4 bases, J shed 0 bases, and the junction held 4 bases outside the gene matches. In germline, CDR1 is SGHTS, CDR2 YDEGEE. The CDR3 is 15 amino acids. The CDR3 reads CASSPQGYSNQPQHF. The CDR3 DNA reads as TGTGCCAGCAGCCCACAGGGGTATAGCAATCAGCCCCAGCATTTT.

The rearrangement links TRBV7-2 to TRBJ1-2, with D perhaps TRBD1 (6 bases). CDR1 is SGHTA and CDR2 is FQGNSA in the germline V gene. The CDR3 length is 14 residues. V shed 3 bases and J shed 6 bases, with 14 bases lying between them. The CDR3 sequence: CASSFPGHSDGYTF. The CDR3 nucleotides read TGTGCCAGCAGCTTCCCGGGACACTCGGATGGCTACACCTTC.

This chain connects TRBV20-1 to TRBJ2-5; D remains ambiguous. The germline CDR1 and CDR2 sequences are DFQATT and SNEGSKA (reference sequence). The CDR3 totals 11 residues. The CDR3 DNA reads as TGCACCAGCTCGATCGGGGAGACCCAGTACTTC. The encoded protein is CTSSIGETQYF.

The count of this clone is one. This sequence joins TRBV28 and TRBJ2-3; the D gene is possibly TRBD1 (5 bases). Deletions cut 3 bases from V and 4 bases from J, with 14 bases between. This CDR3 has 15 residues. CDR1 is MDHEN and CDR2 is SYDVKM in the germline V gene. The CDR3 nucleotides are TGTGCCAGCAGTTTGGTTCAAGGGGTTTCAGATACGCAGTATTTT. Translation gives CASSLVQGVSDTQYF.

This chain links TRBV6-6 with TRBJ2-5, with a possible D match to TRBD2 (7 bases). The germline V and J ends were trimmed by 7 bases and 4 bases, with 16 bases remaining between them. The CDR3 has 14 amino acids. Germline values: CDR1 MNHNY, CDR2 SVGAGI (reference sequence). The CDR3 sequence: CASIRGAVGETQYF. The CDR3 DNA is TGTGCCAGCATACGGGGGGCGGTCGGAGAGACCCAGTACTTC.

This clone was observed once. The chain joins TRBV7-2 to TRBJ2-7, with 8 bases that match TRBD1. V was clipped by 2 bases and J by 4 bases; unmatched bases: 4. CDR1 SGHTA and CDR2 FQGNSA come from the germline V gene. The CDR3 runs 14 residues. The CDR3 nucleotides read TGTGCCAGCAGCTTAACAGGGGGGTTTTACGAGCAGTACTTC. The encoded protein is CASSLTGGFYEQYF.

This chain links TRBV5-1 with TRBJ2-2; D might be TRBD2 (5 bases). Trimming stripped 2 bases from V and 2 bases from J, with 16 bases between. This CDR3 is 17 amino acids long. Germline V gives CDR1 SGHRS, CDR2 YFSETQ. CDR3 DNA: TGCGCCAGCAGCTTAACGGGAATCCTACCTAACACCGGGGAGCTGTTTTTT. This sequence encodes CASSLTGILPNTGELFF.